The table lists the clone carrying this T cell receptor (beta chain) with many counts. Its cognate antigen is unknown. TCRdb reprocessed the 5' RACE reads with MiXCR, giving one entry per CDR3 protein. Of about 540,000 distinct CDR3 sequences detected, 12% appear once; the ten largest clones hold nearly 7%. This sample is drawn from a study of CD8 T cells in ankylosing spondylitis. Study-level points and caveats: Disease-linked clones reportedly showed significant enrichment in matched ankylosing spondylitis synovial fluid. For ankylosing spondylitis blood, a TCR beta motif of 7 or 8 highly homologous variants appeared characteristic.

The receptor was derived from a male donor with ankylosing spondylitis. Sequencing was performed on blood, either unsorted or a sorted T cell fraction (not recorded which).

This chain's CDR3 is CASSLVPDSYNEQFF. The CDR3 DNA is TGCGCCAGCAGCTTGGTTCCAGACTCCTACAATGAGCAGTTCTTC. The rearrangement uses TRBV5-1 and TRBJ2-1; D is unresolved. The CDR3 extends over 15 amino acids. The germline V gene encodes CDR1 SGHRS and CDR2 YFSETQ. Trimming took off 0 bases at V and 0 bases at J, with 7 bases between the two ends. Supplemented by reference TRBV5-1 and TRBJ2-1, the full variable domain reads KAGVTQTPRYLIKTRGQQVTLSCSPISGHRSVSWYQQTPGQGLQFLFEYFSETQRNKGNFPGRFSGRQFSNSRSEMNVSTLELGDSALYLCASSLVPDSYNEQFFGPGTRLTVL.